This T cell receptor (beta chain) was found in a study of PD-L1 blockade in urothelial cancer. As for the study in general: Patients previously received 0 to 3 chemotherapy regimens. Among blood samples, the median T cell count was 130,000 to 150,000.

As to this clone: Its target is not known.

Each patient gave between 1 and 8 samples, pretreatment and on-treatment. The CDR3 is 15 residues long. The ends lost 7 bases at V and 2 bases at J; junction bases unmatched: 10. The germline gives CDR1 LNHDA, CDR2 SQIVND (reference sequence). Assay used: immunoSEQ multiplex PCR; TCRdb lists only in-frame clones, some missing. There are 85,000 to 90,000 clones in the sample; around nine tenths occur only once, and roughly 9.4% lies in the top ten. General study results and limits: Durable-benefit patients expanded tumor-associated blood clones more at 3 weeks.

The sequencing here drew on PBMCs, taken around atezolizumab (anti-PD-L1) treatment. The clonotype originates from a man between 60 and 75 years old with urothelial cancer. The V gene is TRBV19, the J gene TRBJ1-2, with 7 nucleotides matching TRBD1. The CDR3, as DNA: TGTGCCAGTAACCCCACAGGGGCGGAGAACTATGGCTACACCTTC. Encoded protein: CASNPTGAENYGYTF.